The rows below give T cell receptor beta chains drawn from one sample of a study of T cells expressing NK-cell markers. TCRdb re-called the 5' RACE reads; every CDR3 protein appears as one record, without DNA. The listing records more than 400,000 distinct CDR3 sequences. The sample taken for sequencing was blood T cells: a sorted CD56 or NKG2C T cell subset, CD4+ or CD8+ T cells, or bulk PBMC T cells (not recorded which). These receptors all stem from a woman aged 18-70 years in good health. Both conserved end residues are part of each CDR3.

TRBV5-8	TRBJ2-3	CASSLVGFDTQYF
TRBV6-1	TRBJ2-5	CASTTRGLAGGRYQETQYF
TRBV20-1	TRBJ2-1	CSAPDYNEQFF
TRBV6-6	TRBJ2-1	CATAPGPNNEQFF
TRBV9	TRBJ1-5	CASSVGVGKGQPQHF
TRBV20-1	TRBJ2-7	CSARTGRAPYEQYF
TRBV7-8	TRBJ1-3	CASSLARVGNTIYF
TRBV29-1	TRBJ1-1	CSVGMWRTEAFF
TRBV6-5	TRBJ1-6	CASRSNSPLHF
TRBV29-1	TRBJ2-2	CSVASDWGTGELFF
TRBV12-3/TRBV12-4	TRBJ2-3	CAVGAAARDTQYF
TRBV6-2/TRBV6-3	TRBJ2-1	CASTQTSGRMLNEQFF
TRBV20-1	TRBJ2-7	CSAWTGAYEQYF
TRBV7-8	TRBJ1-4	CASTFYGLGPTNEKLFF
TRBV9	TRBJ1-5	CASSDGDSYQPQHF
TRBV9	TRBJ2-7	CASSASWDQEQYF
TRBV20-1	TRBJ2-3	CSARGSWDTQYF
TRBV24-1	TRBJ2-5	CATSDPRDIQETQYF
TRBV21-1	TRBJ2-3	CASSKAAGLDTQYF
TRBV4-2	TRBJ2-3	CASSQGNLAGGTSTDTQYF
TRBV27	TRBJ2-7	CASSPGTSYEQYF
TRBV28	TRBJ2-1	CASMLLAGGSEQFF
TRBV5-1	TRBJ2-5	CASSLEDRQETQYF
TRBV12-3/TRBV12-4	TRBJ2-5	CASRGLAGVETQYF
TRBV12-3/TRBV12-4	TRBJ2-5	CASRRTGFQETQYF
TRBV6-2/TRBV6-3	TRBJ2-1	CAISDPSKEQFF
TRBV6-5	TRBJ1-6	CASSSIQDRGYYNSPLHF
TRBV4-2	TRBJ1-3	CASSQEGGAGNTIYF
TRBV24-1	TRBJ2-1	CATSDSPPKNSYNEQFF
TRBV27	TRBJ2-2	CASSIRRGWNTGELFF
TRBV6-1	TRBJ2-7	CASRTSGTSGEQYF
TRBV6-1	TRBJ1-2	CASRAGGYYGYTF
TRBV12-3/TRBV12-4	TRBJ2-1	CASSREGRYNEQFF
TRBV4-1	TRBJ2-1	CASSQGMNEQFF
TRBV20-1	TRBJ2-1	CSAHGLNEQFF
TRBV12-3/TRBV12-4	TRBJ1-2	CASETGVGYTF
TRBV20-1	TRBJ2-3	CSARGGTSGGRTDTQYF
TRBV5-1	TRBJ2-3	CASSLARQGRTDTQYF
TRBV27	TRBJ2-7	CASSFSQSYEQYF
TRBV7-9	TRBJ1-1	CASSRATAPVAFF
TRBV5-1	TRBJ2-7	CASHSAGDEQYF
TRBV12-3/TRBV12-4	TRBJ2-7	CASSSILTSVSYEQYF
TRBV7-2	TRBJ2-1	CASRKGQASYNEQFF
TRBV12-3/TRBV12-4	TRBJ1-2	CASTSKANYGYTF
TRBV7-2	TRBJ2-1	CASSATSGPHNEQFF
TRBV27	TRBJ2-2	CASAEGQGNTGELFF
TRBV29-1	TRBJ1-1	CSGRQGGTEAFF
TRBV10-2	TRBJ1-2	CASSAGRVYGYTF
TRBV29-1	TRBJ2-7	CSANQGAYEQYF